The entry that follows covers one T cell receptor beta chain sequence. Its antigen is currently unknown. This sample is part of a study of cytomegalovirus exposure and HLA in healthy donors. Study-level points and caveats: An analysis that was carried out later associated 15,000 to 20,000 TCR beta sequences with HLA alleles at 0.05 false discovery rate.

60 Vbeta and 13 Jbeta primers were used in PCR. Method: immunoSEQ multiplex PCR; TCRdb's copy keeps in-frame clones and lacks some. In the table there are roughly 100,000 clones, 60% to 70% of which are singletons. The germline V and J ends were trimmed by 5 bases and 2 bases, with 18 bases remaining between them. This CDR3 is built from 17 residues. Looked up from germline, CDR1 is MNHEY and CDR2 is SMNVEV (reference sequence). Sequenced: PBMCs. The chain employs TRBV27 and TRBJ2-2; tentatively, D is TRBD2 (6 bases). The receptor was derived from a woman between 45 and 60 years old in good health and CMV-seronegative. The CDR3 reads CASSPPGLAVNTGELFF. The CDR3 region has the DNA TGTGCCAGCAGTCCCCCCGGATTAGCGGTTAACACCGGGGAGCTGTTTTTT.